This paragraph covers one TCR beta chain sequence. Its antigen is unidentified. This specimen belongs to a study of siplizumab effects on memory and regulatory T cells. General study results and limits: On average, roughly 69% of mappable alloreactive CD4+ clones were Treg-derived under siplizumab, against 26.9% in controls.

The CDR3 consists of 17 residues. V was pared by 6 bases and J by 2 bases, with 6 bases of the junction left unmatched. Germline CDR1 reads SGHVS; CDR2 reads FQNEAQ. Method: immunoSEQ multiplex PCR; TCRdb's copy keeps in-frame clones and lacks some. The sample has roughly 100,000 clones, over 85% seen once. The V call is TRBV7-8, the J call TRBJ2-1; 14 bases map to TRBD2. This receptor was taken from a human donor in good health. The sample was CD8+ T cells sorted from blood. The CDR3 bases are TGTGCCAGCAGTCCCGGGACTAGCGGGGGACCCTACAATGAGCAGTTCTTC. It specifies CASSPGTSGGPYNEQFF.